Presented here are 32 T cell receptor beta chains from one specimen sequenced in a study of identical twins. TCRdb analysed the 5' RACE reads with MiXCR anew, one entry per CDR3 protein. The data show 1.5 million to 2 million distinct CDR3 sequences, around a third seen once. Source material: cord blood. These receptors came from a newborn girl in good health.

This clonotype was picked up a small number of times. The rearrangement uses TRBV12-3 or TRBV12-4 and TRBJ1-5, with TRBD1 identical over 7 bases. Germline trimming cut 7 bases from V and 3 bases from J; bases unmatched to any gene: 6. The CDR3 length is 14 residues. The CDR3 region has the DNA TGTGCCAGCAATAGACAGGGCCTCAATCAGCCCCAGCATTTT. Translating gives CASNRQGLNQPQHF.

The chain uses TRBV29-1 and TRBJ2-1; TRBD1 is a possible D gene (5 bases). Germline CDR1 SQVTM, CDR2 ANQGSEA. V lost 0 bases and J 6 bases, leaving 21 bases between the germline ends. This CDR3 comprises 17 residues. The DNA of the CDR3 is TGCAGCGTTGAAGATGATAGGGGTTACTTGGGTCGCAATGAGCAGTTCTTC. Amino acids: CSVEDDRGYLGRNEQFF.

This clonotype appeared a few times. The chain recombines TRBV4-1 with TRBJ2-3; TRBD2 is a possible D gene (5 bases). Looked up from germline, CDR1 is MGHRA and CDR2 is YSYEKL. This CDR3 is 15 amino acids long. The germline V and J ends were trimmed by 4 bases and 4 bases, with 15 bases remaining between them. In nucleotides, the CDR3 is TGCGCCAGCAGCCTTGGGCTCCTCGGGGCAGATACGCAGTATTTT. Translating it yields CASSLGLLGADTQYF.

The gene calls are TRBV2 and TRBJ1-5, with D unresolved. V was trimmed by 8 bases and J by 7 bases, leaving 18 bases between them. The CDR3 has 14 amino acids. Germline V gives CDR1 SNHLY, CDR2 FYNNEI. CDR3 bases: TGTGCCAGCCGGGCAGATGGGTCAAGGCAGCCCCAGCATTTT. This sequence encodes CASRADGSRQPQHF.

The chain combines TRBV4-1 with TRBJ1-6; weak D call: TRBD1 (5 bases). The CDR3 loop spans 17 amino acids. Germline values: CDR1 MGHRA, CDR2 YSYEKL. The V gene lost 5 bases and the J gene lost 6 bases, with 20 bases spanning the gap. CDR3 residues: CASSVRHITGRNSPLHF. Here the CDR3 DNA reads TGCGCCAGCAGCGTCCGGCACATAACGGGACGTAATTCACCCCTCCACTTT.

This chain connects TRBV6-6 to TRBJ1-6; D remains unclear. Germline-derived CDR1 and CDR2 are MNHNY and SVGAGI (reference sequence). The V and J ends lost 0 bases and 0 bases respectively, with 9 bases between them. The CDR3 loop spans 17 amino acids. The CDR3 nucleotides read TGTGCCAGCAGTTACTCTGGGTCGAGCTCCTATAATTCACCCCTCCACTTT. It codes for CASSYSGSSSYNSPLHF.

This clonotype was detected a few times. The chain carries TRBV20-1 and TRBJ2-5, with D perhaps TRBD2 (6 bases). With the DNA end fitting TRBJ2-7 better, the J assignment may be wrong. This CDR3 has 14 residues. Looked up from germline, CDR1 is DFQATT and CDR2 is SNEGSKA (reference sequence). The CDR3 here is CSARKRDWIVEQYF. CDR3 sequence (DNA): TGCAGTGCTAGGAAAAGGGACTGGATAGTCGAGCAGTACTTC.

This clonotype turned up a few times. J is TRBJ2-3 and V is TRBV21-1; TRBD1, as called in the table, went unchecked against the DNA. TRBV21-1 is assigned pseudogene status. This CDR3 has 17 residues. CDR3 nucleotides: TGTGCCAGCAGCACCCTAGGGGACCCTTCCCCCGCAGATACGCAGTATTTT. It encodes CASSTLGDPSPADTQYF.

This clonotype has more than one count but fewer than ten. The CDR3 loop reads CASSPGQGALLYGYTF. The CDR3 DNA follows: TGCGCCAGCAGCCCTGGACAGGGAGCACTACTTTATGGCTACACCTTC. The V gene is TRBV5-1, the J gene TRBJ1-2; TRBD1 matches at 8 bases. V lost 4 bases to trimming and J lost 5 bases; unmatched junction nucleotides: 13. Per germline, CDR1 SGHRS and CDR2 YFSETQ. The CDR3 sequence is 16 residues long. Full variable domain (rest looked up from reference TRBV5-1 and TRBJ1-2): KAGVTQTPRYLIKTRGQQVTLSCSPISGHRSVSWYQQTPGQGLQFLFEYFSETQRNKGNFPGRFSGRQFSNSRSEMNVSTLELGDSALYLCASSPGQGALLYGYTFGSGTRLTVV.

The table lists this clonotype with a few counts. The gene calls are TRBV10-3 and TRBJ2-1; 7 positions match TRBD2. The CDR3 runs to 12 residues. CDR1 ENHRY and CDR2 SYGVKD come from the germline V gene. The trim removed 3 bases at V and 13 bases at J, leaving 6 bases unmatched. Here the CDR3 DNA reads TGTGCCATCAGTGATGGCGGGAGATTACAGTTCTTC. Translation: CAISDGGRLQFF.

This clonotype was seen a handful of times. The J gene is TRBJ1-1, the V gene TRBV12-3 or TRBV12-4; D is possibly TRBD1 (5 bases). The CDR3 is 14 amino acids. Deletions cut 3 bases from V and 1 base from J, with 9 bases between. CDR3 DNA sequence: TGTGCCAGCAGTTTGGAGGGGACGAACACTGAAGCTTTCTTT. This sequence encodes CASSLEGTNTEAFF.

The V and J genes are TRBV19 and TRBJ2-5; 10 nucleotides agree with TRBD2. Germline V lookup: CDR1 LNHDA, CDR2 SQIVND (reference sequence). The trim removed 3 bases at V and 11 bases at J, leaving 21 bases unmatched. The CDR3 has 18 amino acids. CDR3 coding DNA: TGTGCCAGTAGTATCTCCCTAGCAGCGGGAGGGTCCTACAATGAGCAGTACTTC. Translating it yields CASSISLAAGGSYNEQYF.

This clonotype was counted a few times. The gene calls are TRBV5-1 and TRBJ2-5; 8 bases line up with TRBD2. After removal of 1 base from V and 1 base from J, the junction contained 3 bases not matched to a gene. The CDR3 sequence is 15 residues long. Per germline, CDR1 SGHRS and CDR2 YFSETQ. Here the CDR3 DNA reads TGCGCCAGCAGCTTGATGACTAGCGCCCAAGAGACCCAGTACTTC. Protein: CASSLMTSAQETQYF.

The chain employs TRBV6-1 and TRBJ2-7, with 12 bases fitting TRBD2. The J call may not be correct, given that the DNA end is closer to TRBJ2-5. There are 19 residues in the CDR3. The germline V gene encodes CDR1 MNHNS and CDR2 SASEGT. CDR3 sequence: CASSRRLSRLAGAQETQYF. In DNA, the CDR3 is TGTGCCAGCAGCCGGCGACTCAGCCGACTAGCGGGAGCACAAGAGACCCAGTACTTC.

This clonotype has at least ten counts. CDR3 coding DNA: TGTGCCAGCAGCCCTCCCGCGACAGCTAACTATGGCTACACCTTC. Translated: CASSPPATANYGYTF. This rearrangement joins TRBV28 to TRBJ1-2, with D perhaps matching TRBD1 (5 bases). The CDR3 is made up of 15 amino acids. With 6 bases removed from V and 0 bases from J, the gap between germline ends came to 14 bases. Germline V lookup: CDR1 MDHEN, CDR2 SYDVKM.

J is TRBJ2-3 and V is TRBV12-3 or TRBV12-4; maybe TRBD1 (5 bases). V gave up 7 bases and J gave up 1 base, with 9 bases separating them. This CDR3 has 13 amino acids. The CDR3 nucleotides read TGTGCCAGCACTTGCAGGGGCACAGATACGCAGTATTTT. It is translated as CASTCRGTDTQYF.

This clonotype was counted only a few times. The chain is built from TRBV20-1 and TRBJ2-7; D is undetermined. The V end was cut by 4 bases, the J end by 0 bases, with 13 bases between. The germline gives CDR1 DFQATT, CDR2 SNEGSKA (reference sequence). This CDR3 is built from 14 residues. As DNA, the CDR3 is TGCAGTGCTACCAGACTGGTTAGCTCCTACGAGCAGTACTTC. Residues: CSATRLVSSYEQYF.

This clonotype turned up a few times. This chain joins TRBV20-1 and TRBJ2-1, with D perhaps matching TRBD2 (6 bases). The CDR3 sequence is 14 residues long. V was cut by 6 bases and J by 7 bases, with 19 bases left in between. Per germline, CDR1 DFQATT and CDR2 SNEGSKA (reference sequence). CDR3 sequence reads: CSATTSLKRNEQFF. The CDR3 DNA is TGCAGTGCAACGACTAGTCTCAAACGGAATGAGCAGTTCTTC.

This chain's CDR3 is CATSSPVGAGSGETQYF. The CDR3 DNA reads as TGTGCCACCTCTTCTCCCGTAGGAGCGGGATCTGGAGAGACCCAGTACTTC. The J gene is TRBJ2-5, the V gene TRBV10-3; 7 bases map to TRBD2. With 10 bases clipped from V and 4 bases from J, the junction kept 21 bases outside the gene matches. This CDR3 has 17 amino acids. Germline V gene lookup returns CDR1 ENHRY and CDR2 SYGVKD.

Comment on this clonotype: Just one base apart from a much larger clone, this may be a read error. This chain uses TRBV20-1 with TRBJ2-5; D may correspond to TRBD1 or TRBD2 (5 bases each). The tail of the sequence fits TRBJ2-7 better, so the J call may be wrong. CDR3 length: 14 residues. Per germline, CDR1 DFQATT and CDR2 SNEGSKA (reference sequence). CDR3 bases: TGCAGTGCTACCCGGGACGCGAGCTCCTACGAGCAGTACTTC. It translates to CSATRDASSYEQYF.

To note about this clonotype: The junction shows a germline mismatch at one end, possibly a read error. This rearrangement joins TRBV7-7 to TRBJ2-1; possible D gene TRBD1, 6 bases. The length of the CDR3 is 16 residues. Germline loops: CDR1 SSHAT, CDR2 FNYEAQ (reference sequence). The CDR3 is CASSLSGQSSYNEQFF. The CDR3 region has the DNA TGTGCTAGCAGCTTAAGCGGACAGAGCTCCTACAATGAGCAGTTCTTC.

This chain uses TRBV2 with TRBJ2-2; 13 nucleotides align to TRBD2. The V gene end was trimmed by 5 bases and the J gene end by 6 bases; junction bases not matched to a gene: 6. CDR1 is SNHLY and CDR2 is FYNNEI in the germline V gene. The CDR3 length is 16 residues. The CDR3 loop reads CASSRTSGRGPGELFF. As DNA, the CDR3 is TGTGCCAGCAGTCGGACTAGCGGGAGAGGGCCCGGGGAGCTGTTTTTT. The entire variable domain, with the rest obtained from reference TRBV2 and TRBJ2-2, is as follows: EPEVTQTPSHQVTQMGQEVILRCVPISNHLYFYWYRQILGQKVEFLVSFYNNEISEKSEIFDDQFSVERPDGSNFTLKIRSTKLEDSAMYFCASSRTSGRGPGELFFGEGSRLTVL.

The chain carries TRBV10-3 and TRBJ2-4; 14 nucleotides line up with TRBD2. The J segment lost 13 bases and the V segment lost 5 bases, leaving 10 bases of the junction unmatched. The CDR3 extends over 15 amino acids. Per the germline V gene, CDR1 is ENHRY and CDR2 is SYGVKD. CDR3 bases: TGTGCCATCAGTCGACTAGCGGGGGGGCCGAATGAGCAGTACTTC. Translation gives CAISRLAGGPNEQYF.

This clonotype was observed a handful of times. The CDR3, as DNA: TGTGCCAGCAGCCAAGGGGGTAGCCTCTCCCCCCTGGAGCAGTACTTC. This translates into CASSQGGSLSPLEQYF. The rearrangement joins TRBV3-1 to TRBJ2-7; D unresolved. Trimming pared 1 base from V and 7 bases from J, leaving 20 bases between. CDR1 is LGHDT, CDR2 YNNKEL, per germline (reference sequence). The CDR3 length is 16 residues.

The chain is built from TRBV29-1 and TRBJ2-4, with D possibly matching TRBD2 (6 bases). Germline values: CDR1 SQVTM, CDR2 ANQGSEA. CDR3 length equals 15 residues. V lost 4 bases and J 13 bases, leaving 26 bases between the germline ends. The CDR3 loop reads CSVASGTAIYNEQYF. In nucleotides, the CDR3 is TGCAGCGTTGCGTCCGGGACTGCTATCTACAATGAGCAGTACTTC.

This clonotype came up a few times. The CDR3 region has the DNA TGCAGCGTTGACCAGAACACTGAAGCTTTCTTT. Encoded protein: CSVDQNTEAFF. The rearrangement joins TRBV29-1 to TRBJ1-1; no reliable D call. This CDR3 is 11 amino acids long. Germline V gene data show CDR1 as SQVTM and CDR2 as ANQGSEA. Trimming removed 3 bases at V and 1 base at J, with 3 bases between.

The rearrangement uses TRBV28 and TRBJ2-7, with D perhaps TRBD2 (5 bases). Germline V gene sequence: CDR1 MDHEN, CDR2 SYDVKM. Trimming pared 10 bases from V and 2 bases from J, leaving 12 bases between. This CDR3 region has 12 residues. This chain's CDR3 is CATSRVPYEQYF. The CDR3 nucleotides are TGTGCCACCTCGAGGGTACCCTACGAGCAGTACTTC.

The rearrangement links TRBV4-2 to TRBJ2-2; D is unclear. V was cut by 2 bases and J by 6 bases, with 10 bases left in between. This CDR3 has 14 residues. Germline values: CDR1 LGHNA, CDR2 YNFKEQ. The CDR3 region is CASSQIITAGELFF. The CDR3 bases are TGTGCCAGCAGCCAAATTATCACCGCCGGGGAGCTGTTTTTT.

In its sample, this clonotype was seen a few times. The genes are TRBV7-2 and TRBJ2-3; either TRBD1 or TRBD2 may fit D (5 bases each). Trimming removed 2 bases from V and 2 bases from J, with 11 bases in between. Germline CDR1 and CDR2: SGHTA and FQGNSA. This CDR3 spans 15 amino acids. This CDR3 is CASSLIGTLTDTQYF. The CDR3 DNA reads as TGTGCCAGCAGCTTAATCGGGACCCTCACAGATACGCAGTATTTT.

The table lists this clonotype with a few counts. In DNA form, the CDR3 reads TGTGCCAGCGAAAAACCTCCGGGACAGGGACCCTATGGCTACACCTTC. Its protein is CASEKPPGQGPYGYTF. The chain employs TRBV28 and TRBJ1-2, with 9 bases that match TRBD1. With 8 bases clipped from V and 4 bases from J, the junction kept 14 bases outside the gene matches. This CDR3 is 16 amino acids long. Germline V gives CDR1 MDHEN, CDR2 SYDVKM.

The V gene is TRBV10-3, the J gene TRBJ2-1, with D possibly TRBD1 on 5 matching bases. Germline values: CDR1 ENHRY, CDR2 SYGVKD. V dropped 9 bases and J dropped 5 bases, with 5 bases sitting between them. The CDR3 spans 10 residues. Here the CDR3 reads CAIGDNEQFF. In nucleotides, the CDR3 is TGTGCCATAGGGGACAATGAGCAGTTCTTC.

The CDR3 loop reads CASSVVRTGRNTEAFF. Here the CDR3 DNA reads TGTGCCAGCAGCGTAGTGCGGACAGGGCGGAACACTGAAGCTTTCTTT. The V and J genes are TRBV9 and TRBJ1-1, with 8 nucleotides matching TRBD1. Germline V CDR1 and CDR2: SGDLS, YYNGEE. V lost 0 bases to trimming and J lost 1 base; unmatched junction nucleotides: 5. The CDR3 loop spans 16 amino acids.